The 25 T cell receptor beta chains given below trace back to one sample, sequenced in a study of cytotoxic CD8 clonotypes in ibrutinib-treated CLL. The table came from immunoSEQ multiplex PCR; TCRdb's copy has only in-frame clones and leaves some out. The data contain 140,000 or so clones, 79% of them seen just once; the ten biggest clones take up roughly 12%. The sample was PBMCs, taken after 12 months of ibrutinib treatment. These receptors were collected from a human donor with chronic lymphocytic leukemia.

V and J are TRBV19 and TRBJ2-3; D may be TRBD1 or TRBD2 (6 bases each). This CDR3 has 13 amino acids. Germline V gene sequence: CDR1 LNHDA, CDR2 SQIVND (reference sequence). V was cut by 4 bases and J by 8 bases, with 13 bases left in between. The CDR3 is CASSNVGGGTQYF. Here the CDR3 DNA reads TGTGCCAGTAGTAATGTGGGGGGCGGTACGCAGTATTTT.

The J gene is TRBJ1-5, the V gene TRBV4-3, with TRBD1 as a possible D gene (5 bases). This CDR3 region has 17 residues. Trimming took off 1 base at V and 0 bases at J, with 13 bases between the two ends. The germline V gene has CDR1 LGHNA and CDR2 YSLEER. This chain's CDR3 is CASSQAAWDPSNQPQHF. The CDR3 region has the DNA TGCGCCAGCAGCCAAGCTGCGTGGGACCCTAGCAATCAGCCCCAGCATTTT.

The J gene is TRBJ2-2, the V gene TRBV27, with D tentatively TRBD2 (5 bases). Germline loops: CDR1 MNHEY, CDR2 SMNVEV (reference sequence). The V gene lost 2 bases and the J gene lost 0 bases, with 10 bases spanning the gap. The CDR3 has 16 amino acids. The CDR3 sequence is CASSLEGLTNTGELFF. The CDR3, as DNA: TGTGCCAGCAGTTTAGAAGGACTGACGAACACCGGGGAGCTGTTTTTT.

This rearrangement joins TRBV5-1 to TRBJ2-7, with no clear D. V was shortened by 4 bases and J by 3 bases, with 14 bases between the two germline ends. This CDR3 region has 14 residues. Germline CDR1 reads SGHRS; CDR2 reads YFSETQ. The CDR3 loop reads CASSDKSGIYEQYF. The CDR3 DNA is TGCGCCAGCAGCGATAAATCAGGAATCTACGAGCAGTACTTC.

This chain joins TRBV4-3 and TRBJ2-5; TRBD2 agrees at 8 bases. CDR1 is LGHNA, CDR2 YSLEER, per germline. Trimming removed 1 base from V and 4 bases from J; junction bases left unmatched: 5. The CDR3 has 15 residues. The DNA for the CDR3 is TGCGCCAGCAGCCAAGTGACGGGAGGGTCAGAGACCCAGTACTTC. It encodes CASSQVTGGSETQYF.

This clone appeared a few times. This chain uses TRBV7-8 with TRBJ2-1, with a possible D match to TRBD1 (6 bases). Germline V gene data show CDR1 as SGHVS and CDR2 as FQNEAQ. There are 11 residues in the CDR3. V was pared by 7 bases and J by 8 bases, with 9 bases between. The CDR3 region has the DNA TGTGCCAGCACCACAGGGTATGAGCAGTTCTTC. Its translation is CASTTGYEQFF.

The gene calls are TRBV30 and TRBJ2-5; 7 nucleotides match TRBD1. This CDR3 is 13 amino acids long. V lost 4 bases to trimming and J lost 5 bases; unmatched junction nucleotides: 7. The germline CDR1 and CDR2 sequences are GTSNPN and SVGIG (reference sequence). The CDR3 nucleotides are TGTGCCTGGAAACAGGGGATAGGGGAGACCCAGTACTTC. The encoded protein is CAWKQGIGETQYF.

This clone was counted only a few times. The CDR3 region is CASSDLDRNSNQPQHF. In DNA, the CDR3 is TGTGCCAGCTCAGATCTCGACAGAAATAGCAATCAGCCCCAGCATTTT. The chain recombines TRBV18 with TRBJ1-5; D possibly corresponds to TRBD1 (5 bases). Trimming shortened V by 5 bases and J by 0 bases, and 14 bases separated the two germline ends. Germline loops: CDR1 KGHSH, CDR2 LQKENI. The CDR3 contains 16 residues. Using reference TRBV18 and TRBJ1-5 for the parts outside the CDR3, the full variable domain is NAGVMQNPRHLVRRRGQEARLRCSPMKGHSHVYWYRQLPEEGLKFMVYLQKENIIDESGMPKERFSAEFPKEGPSILRIQQVVRGDSAAYFCASSDLDRNSNQPQHFGDGTRLSIL.

As DNA, the CDR3 is TGTGCCTGGAGTGTAGGCAGGGGGCTCTACGAGCAGTACTTC. It yields the protein CAWSVGRGLYEQYF. The J gene is TRBJ2-7, the V gene TRBV30; 8 nucleotides line up with TRBD1. Germline V gives CDR1 GTSNPN, CDR2 SVGIG (reference sequence). Trimming cost V 0 bases and J 3 bases; bases outside gene matches: 4. The CDR3 spans 14 residues.

V is TRBV30 and J is TRBJ1-5; D remains unclear. The CDR3 sequence is 13 residues long. Germline V gene lookup returns CDR1 GTSNPN and CDR2 SVGIG (reference sequence). V lost 1 base, J lost 2 bases, and 6 bases lay in between. This CDR3 reads CAWSADRNQPQHF. The DNA for the CDR3 is TGTGCCTGGAGTGCAGACCGCAATCAGCCCCAGCATTTT.

This clone has just a few counts. This chain joins TRBV11-3 and TRBJ2-1; D could derive from TRBD1 or TRBD2 (5 bases each). Germline V CDR1 and CDR2: SGHNT, YENEEA. This CDR3 comprises 14 residues. The V and J ends lost 3 bases and 4 bases respectively, with 10 bases between them. CDR3 DNA sequence: TGTGCCAGCAGCTTTCGGGACGAGTACAATGAGCAGTTCTTC. Its translation is CASSFRDEYNEQFF.

This chain links TRBV4-3 with TRBJ2-7, with 8 bases fitting TRBD1. The CDR3 is 17 residues long. Germline assignment: CDR1 LGHNA and CDR2 YSLEER. J gave up 3 bases and V 2 bases, and 12 bases lay outside the gene matches. CDR3 sequence reads: CASSQQTSGQAFYEQYF. The DNA for the CDR3 is TGCGCCAGCAGCCAACAAACATCGGGACAGGCCTTCTACGAGCAGTACTTC.

V gene TRBV15 combines with J gene TRBJ1-5; unclear D gene. V was cut by 0 bases and J by 4 bases, with 10 bases left in between. The CDR3 totals 15 residues. Per the germline V gene, CDR1 is LNHNV and CDR2 is YYDKDF (reference sequence). CDR3 sequence (DNA): TGTGCCACCAGCAGAGATTCGGCCCTTAATCAGCCCCAGCATTTT. This gives the protein CATSRDSALNQPQHF.

The chain employs TRBV5-4 and TRBJ2-6; D is uncertain. Trimming pared 7 bases from V and 4 bases from J, leaving 12 bases between. CDR1 SGHNT and CDR2 YYREEE come from the germline V gene (reference sequence). CDR3 length: 14 amino acids. The CDR3 reads CASGALAGANVLTF. DNA for the CDR3: TGTGCCAGCGGCGCGCTGGCCGGGGCCAACGTCCTGACTTTC.

On this clone itself: The junction does not match germline at one end; this may be a read error. The chain joins TRBV7-7 to TRBJ2-1, with 8 bases lining up with TRBD1. CDR1 and CDR2 (germline): SSHAT, FNYEAQ (reference sequence). This CDR3 is built from 15 residues. The CDR3 DNA follows: TGTGCTAGCAGCCCCGGGACAGGCGGCGACAATGAGCAGTTCTTC. This translates into CASSPGTGGDNEQFF.

The sample holds a few counts of this clone. This sequence joins TRBV4-3 and TRBJ2-5; D is unclear. Trimming removed 4 bases at V and 5 bases at J, with 11 bases between. Germline loops: CDR1 LGHNA, CDR2 YSLEER. The CDR3 runs to 13 residues. The CDR3 region is CASSRNVGETQYF. CDR3 DNA: TGCGCCAGCAGCCGCAATGTTGGGGAGACCCAGTACTTC.

The rearrangement links TRBV19 to TRBJ2-6, with D maybe TRBD1 (6 bases). From germline, CDR1 is LNHDA and CDR2 SQIVND (reference sequence). The CDR3 extends over 16 amino acids. V was cut by 3 bases and J by 2 bases, with 11 bases left in between. CDR3 bases: TGTGCCAGTAGTATCTTGCCAGGGGCTGGGGCCAACGTCCTGACTTTC. Protein product: CASSILPGAGANVLTF.

Only a few counts were recorded for this clone. This sequence joins TRBV5-4 and TRBJ1-1; D uncertain. Germline CDR1 is SGHNT and CDR2 is YYREEE (reference sequence). The CDR3 runs to 15 residues. The V and J ends lost 2 bases and 6 bases respectively, with 17 bases between them. This CDR3 reads CASSLDPGFRAEAFF. CDR3 DNA: TGTGCCAGCAGCTTAGATCCCGGGTTTCGGGCTGAAGCTTTCTTT.

The V gene is TRBV19, the J gene TRBJ2-2, with 7 bases that match TRBD2. The CDR3 extends over 16 amino acids. V lost 5 bases and J lost 4; bases outside the gene matches: 10. From germline, CDR1 is LNHDA and CDR2 SQIVND (reference sequence). The CDR3 here is CASSPERDMSTGELFF. CDR3 nucleotides: TGTGCCAGTAGTCCCGAGCGGGATATGAGCACCGGGGAGCTGTTTTTT.

This rearrangement joins TRBV6-5 to TRBJ2-7; TRBD2 might be the D (6 bases). CDR3 length: 15 residues. Germline V gene sequence: CDR1 MNHEY, CDR2 SVGAGI. Trimming pared 9 bases from V and 1 base from J, leaving 19 bases between. CDR3 in DNA: TGTGCCAGGAGGACGGGACTCTCATCTTCCTACGAGCAGTACTTC. It specifies CARRTGLSSSYEQYF.

The chain links TRBV10-3 to TRBJ2-1; D possibly corresponds to TRBD2 (6 bases). Germline loops: CDR1 ENHRY, CDR2 SYGVKD. This CDR3 has 15 residues. Deletions cut 2 bases from V and 4 bases from J, with 12 bases between. In DNA, the CDR3 is TGTGCCATCAGTGAGGCGGGATCCTTATACAATGAGCAGTTCTTC. Its protein is CAISEAGSLYNEQFF.

The rearrangement uses TRBV19 and TRBJ2-4; D perhaps matches TRBD1 (6 bases). The germline V and J ends were trimmed by 3 bases and 8 bases, with 8 bases remaining between them. The CDR3 has 12 amino acids. Germline assignment: CDR1 LNHDA and CDR2 SQIVND (reference sequence). The CDR3 loop is CASSMTGHIQYF. CDR3 coding DNA: TGTGCCAGTAGTATGACAGGACACATTCAGTACTTC. The whole variable domain, filled in from reference TRBV19 and TRBJ2-4, reads DGGITQSPKYLFRKEGQNVTLSCEQNLNHDAMYWYRQDPGQGLRLIYYSQIVNDFQKGDIAEGYSVSREKKESFPLTVTSAQKNPTAFYLCASSMTGHIQYFGAGTRLSVL.

The chain recombines TRBV9 with TRBJ2-2; D unresolved. Germline V gene sequence: CDR1 SGDLS, CDR2 YYNGEE. Trimming stripped 2 bases from V and 5 bases from J, with 19 bases between. This CDR3 has 17 residues. The CDR3 here is CASSVSPLFTLTGELFF. The CDR3, as DNA: TGTGCCAGCAGCGTTAGCCCATTATTTACCTTAACCGGGGAGCTGTTTTTT.

The CDR3 nucleotides read TGTGCCAGCAGTCGGTCTGCCCTAACCGATGAGCAGTTCTTC. Its translation: CASSRSALTDEQFF. The chain couples TRBV6-5 to TRBJ2-1; no firm D call. CDR1 and CDR2 from the germline V gene are MNHEY and SVGAGI. The germline V and J ends were trimmed by 5 bases and 8 bases, with 16 bases remaining between them. The CDR3 has 14 residues.

This clone was seen only once. V and J are TRBV18 and TRBJ2-7; 7 nucleotides line up with TRBD1. Trimming took 2 bases from V and 2 from J; bases not matched to a gene: 6. The CDR3 has 15 amino acids. In germline, CDR1 is KGHSH, CDR2 LQKENI. In nucleotides, the CDR3 is TGTGCCAGCTCACCAGGGGACAGCGACGCCTACGAGCAGTACTTC. Protein: CASSPGDSDAYEQYF.